Below, 7 T cell receptor beta chains from the same sample are listed, as sequenced in a study of blood T cell repertoires in COVID-19. TCRdb keeps only in-frame clones here, not all; method: immunoSEQ multiplex PCR. The sample carries approximately 250,000 clones, about 86% recorded once. Sequencing was performed on PBMCs or T cells enriched from blood (not recorded which). These receptors originate from a man in his thirties or forties with acute COVID-19.

The chain carries TRBV6-5 and TRBJ2-3; perhaps TRBD2 as D (6 bases). CDR3 length: 14 amino acids. The ends were cut back, 6 bases at V and 2 bases at J, with 12 bases in the middle. CDR1 is MNHEY, CDR2 SVGAGI, per germline. The CDR3 loop reads CASRRGLNTDTQYF. The CDR3 DNA is TGTGCCAGCAGGCGGGGCCTAAACACAGATACGCAGTATTTT.

For the CDR3, the DNA is TGTGCCAGCAGCTTATCTTCCGGGACAGGGAATCAGCCCCAGCATTTT. Amino acids: CASSLSSGTGNQPQHF. The chain has TRBV5-6 and TRBJ1-5, with 9 positions matching TRBD1. Trimming removed 2 bases from V and 4 bases from J; junction bases left unmatched: 7. This CDR3 has 16 amino acids. Germline V gives CDR1 SGHDT, CDR2 YYEEEE.

This clone was seen more than once but under ten times. The chain employs TRBV7-9 and TRBJ1-3; D is unresolved. V lost 1 base and J 0 bases, leaving 7 bases between the germline ends. The length of the CDR3 is 15 residues. The V gene's germline CDR1 is SEHNR and CDR2 FQNEAQ (reference sequence). This CDR3 is CASSLDRSSGNTIYF. DNA for the CDR3: TGTGCCAGCAGCTTAGACCGGAGCTCTGGAAACACCATATATTTT.

The chain links TRBV6-4 to TRBJ1-2, with D perhaps TRBD1 (5 bases). Deletions cut 4 bases from V and 7 bases from J, with 16 bases between. The CDR3 is 14 amino acids. The V gene's germline CDR1 is MRHNA and CDR2 SNTAGT. The CDR3 DNA is TGTGCCAGCAGTGCGTCTCTTCTGGGGCCTGGCTACACCTTC. Protein sequence: CASSASLLGPGYTF.

The chain links TRBV6-1 to TRBJ2-5; TRBD2 aligns across 7 bases. The CDR3 spans 15 residues. Germline trimming cut 3 bases from V and 2 bases from J; bases unmatched to any gene: 6. The germline V gene encodes CDR1 MNHNS and CDR2 SASEGT. The CDR3 DNA follows: TGTGCCAGCAGTGAGGCTAGCGGACAACAAGAGACCCAGTACTTC. Translation gives CASSEASGQQETQYF.

The rearrangement joins TRBV3-1 (or the pseudogene TRBV3-2) to TRBJ2-3; TRBD1 matches 7 bases. Per the germline V gene, CDR1 is LGHDT and CDR2 is YNNKEL (reference sequence). The CDR3 is 15 residues long. After removal of 4 bases from V and 2 bases from J, the junction contained 6 bases not matched to a gene. CDR3 region: CASSPTDRNTDTQYF. The CDR3 DNA reads TGTGCCAGCAGCCCGACGGACAGGAACACAGATACGCAGTATTTT.

This rearrangement joins TRBV11-1 to TRBJ2-1; 8 bases align to TRBD1. The CDR3 extends over 15 amino acids. CDR1 and CDR2 (germline): SGHAT, FQDESV (reference sequence). Trimming at V came to 5 bases and at J to 6 bases, leaving 9 bases not matched to a gene. The CDR3 loop is CASSQQQGVGNEQFF. The CDR3 nucleotides read TGTGCCAGCAGCCAACAACAGGGGGTAGGCAATGAGCAGTTCTTC. Complete variable domain (other parts from reference TRBV11-1 and TRBJ2-1): EAEVAQSPRYKITEKSQAVAFWCDPISGHATLYWYRQILGQGPELLVQFQDESVVDDSQLPKDRFSAERLKGVDSTLKIQPAELGDSAMYLCASSQQQGVGNEQFFGPGTRLTVL.